Sequencing of this TCR beta chain was carried out in a study of cytomegalovirus exposure and HLA in healthy donors. Comment on this clone: Its antigen is still unknown.

The PCR used 60 Vbeta and 13 Jbeta primers. Method: immunoSEQ multiplex PCR; TCRdb's copy keeps in-frame clones and lacks some. The data show about 190,000 clones, with about 80% seen just once and around an eighth held by the top ten. Findings and limits, study-wide: Usually a TCR sequence was rare, but some public TCRs were found in many donors.

The sequence was collected from a woman aged 25 to 39 in good health and CMV-seropositive. Sequencing was done on a sample of PBMCs.

CDR3 residues: CASSLSPGFTYEQYF. DNA for the CDR3: TGTGCCAGCAGTCTTTCACCGGGGTTTACCTACGAGCAGTACTTC. This chain links TRBV7-2 with TRBJ2-7; maybe TRBD2 (5 bases). Trimming removed 6 bases from V and 2 bases from J, with 17 bases in between. Germline V gives CDR1 SGHTA, CDR2 FQGNSA. CDR3 size: 15 residues.